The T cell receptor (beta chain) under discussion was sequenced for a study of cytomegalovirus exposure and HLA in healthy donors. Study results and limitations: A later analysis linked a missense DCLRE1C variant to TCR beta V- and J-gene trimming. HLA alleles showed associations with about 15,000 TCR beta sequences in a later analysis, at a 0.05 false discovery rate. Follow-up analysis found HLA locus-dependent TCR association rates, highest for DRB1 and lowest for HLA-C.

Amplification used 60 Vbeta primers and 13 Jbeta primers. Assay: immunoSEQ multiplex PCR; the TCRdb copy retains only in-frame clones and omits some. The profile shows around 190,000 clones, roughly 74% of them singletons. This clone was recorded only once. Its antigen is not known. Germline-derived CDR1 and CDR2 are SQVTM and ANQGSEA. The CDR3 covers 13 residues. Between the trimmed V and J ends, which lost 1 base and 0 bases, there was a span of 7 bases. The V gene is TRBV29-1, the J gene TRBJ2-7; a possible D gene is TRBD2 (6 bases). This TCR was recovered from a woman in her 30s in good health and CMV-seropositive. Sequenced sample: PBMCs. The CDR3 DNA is TGCAGCGTTGAAGGGGGGGACTCCTACGAGCAGTACTTC. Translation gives CSVEGGDSYEQYF.